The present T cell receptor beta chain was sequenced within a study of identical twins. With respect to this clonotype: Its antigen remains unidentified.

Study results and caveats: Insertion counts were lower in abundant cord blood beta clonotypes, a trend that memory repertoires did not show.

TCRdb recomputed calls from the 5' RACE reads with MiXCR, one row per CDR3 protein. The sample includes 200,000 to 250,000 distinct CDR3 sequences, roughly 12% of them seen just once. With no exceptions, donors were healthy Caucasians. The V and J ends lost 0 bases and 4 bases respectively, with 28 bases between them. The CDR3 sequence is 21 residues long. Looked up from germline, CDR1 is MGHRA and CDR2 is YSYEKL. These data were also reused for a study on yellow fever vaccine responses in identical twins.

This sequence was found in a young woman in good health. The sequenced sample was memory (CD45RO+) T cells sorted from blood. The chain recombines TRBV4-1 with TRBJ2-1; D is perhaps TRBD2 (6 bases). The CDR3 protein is CASSQEDPSGGTLSGYNEQFF. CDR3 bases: TGCGCCAGCAGCCAAGAAGATCCCAGCGGAGGGACCCTTTCGGGGTACAATGAGCAGTTCTTC.